Listed here are 16 T cell receptor beta chains from one sample, sequenced in a study of T cell responses to AZD1222 COVID-19 vaccine. The table came from immunoSEQ multiplex PCR; TCRdb's copy has only in-frame clones and leaves some out. The repertoire holds fewer than 120,000 clones, with about nine tenths as singletons. The source material was peripheral blood, sampled on day 0 of AZD1222 vaccination. The receptors shown here come from an adult in good health.

This chain uses TRBV3-1 (or the pseudogene TRBV3-2) with TRBJ1-1; D call uncertain. Germline V gene lookup returns CDR1 LGHDT and CDR2 YNNKEL (reference sequence). The CDR3 spans 15 residues. Trimming left V 4 bases short and J 0 bases short, with 12 bases between. The CDR3 spells CASSPALQMNTEAFF. The DNA of the CDR3 is TGTGCCAGCAGCCCGGCCCTTCAAATGAACACTGAAGCTTTCTTT.

The chain joins TRBV4-1 to TRBJ1-2, with a possible D match to TRBD1 (6 bases). The germline gives CDR1 MGHRA, CDR2 YSYEKL. The length of the CDR3 is 17 residues. V lost 3 bases and J lost 4, with 21 bases in between. CDR3 in amino acids: CASSHLAPGTPPYGYTF. CDR3 nucleotide sequence: TGCGCCAGCAGCCACCTAGCCCCCGGGACACCGCCCTATGGCTACACCTTC.

This chain connects TRBV10-3 to TRBJ1-6; no clear D gene. The germline CDR1 and CDR2 sequences are ENHRY and SYGVKD. With 4 bases removed from V and 10 bases from J, the gap between germline ends came to 8 bases. The CDR3 is 12 residues long. CDR3 sequence: CAISGGGSPLHF. The CDR3 nucleotides read TGTGCCATCAGTGGAGGCGGCTCACCCCTCCACTTT.

The chain links TRBV23-1 to TRBJ2-7, with D perhaps matching TRBD1 (5 bases). TRBV23-1 falls under the ORF class, with uncertain function. This CDR3 comprises 15 residues. V lost 1 base to trimming and J lost 7 bases, with 17 bases between them. CDR3 loop: CASSQFGASPREQYF. CDR3 coding DNA: TGCGCCAGCAGTCAATTTGGGGCCAGTCCCAGAGAGCAGTACTTC.

This clone is a singleton in its sample. The rearrangement joins TRBV7-2 to TRBJ1-5, with D unclear. The CDR3 sequence is 13 residues long. V dropped 6 bases and J dropped 1 base, with 7 bases sitting between them. Germline assignment: CDR1 SGHTA and CDR2 FQGNSA. The CDR3 bases are TGTGCCAGCAGTCCTGGGAGCAATCAGCCCCAGCATTTT. Residues: CASSPGSNQPQHF.

The chain carries TRBV7-9 and TRBJ1-1; D not resolved. The CDR3 extends over 13 amino acids. The germline V gene has CDR1 SEHNR and CDR2 FQNEAQ (reference sequence). V was clipped by 1 base and J by 2 bases, with 5 bases between them. The CDR3 nucleotides are TGTGCCAGCAGCTTAGATTACAACACTGAAGCTTTCTTT. Translated: CASSLDYNTEAFF.

The chain joins TRBV18 to TRBJ2-5; D is possibly TRBD2 (6 bases). The CDR3 runs 15 residues. The germline V gene encodes CDR1 KGHSH and CDR2 LQKENI. Trimming took 3 bases from V and 4 from J, leaving 15 bases between them. The CDR3 reads CASSPPRQRVETQYF. The CDR3 DNA is TGTGCCAGCTCACCCCCCCGCCAGCGGGTAGAGACCCAGTACTTC.

J is TRBJ1-2 and V is TRBV6-5; D gene ambiguous. The CDR3 length is 15 residues. Looked up from germline, CDR1 is MNHEY and CDR2 is SVGAGI. Trimming shortened V by 4 bases and J by 0 bases, and 12 bases separated the two germline ends. CDR3 sequence reads: CASSSPQEANYGYTF. The CDR3, as DNA: TGTGCCAGCAGTTCCCCCCAGGAAGCTAACTATGGCTACACCTTC.

CDR3 protein: CASSEALGPGNTIYF. CDR3 DNA sequence: TGTGCCAGCAGTGAAGCGCTAGGACCCGGAAACACCATATATTTT. J is TRBJ1-3 and V is TRBV6-1; D gene unclear. The CDR3 has 15 residues. V was cut by 0 bases and J by 4 bases, with 10 bases left in between. The germline V gene encodes CDR1 MNHNS and CDR2 SASEGT.

V and J are TRBV19 and TRBJ2-5; a weak D match, TRBD1 (5 bases). The V gene lost 3 bases and the J gene lost 1 base, with 15 bases spanning the gap. Germline CDR1 LNHDA, CDR2 SQIVND (reference sequence). This CDR3 contains 16 residues. For the CDR3, the DNA is TGTGCCAGTAGTATTCTGCCAGGGAAAGGCCAAGAGACCCAGTACTTC. It codes for CASSILPGKGQETQYF.

The chain uses TRBV6-5 and TRBJ1-6, with TRBD1 matching over 7 bases. J lost 10 bases, V lost 1 base, and 10 bases had no gene match. The CDR3 runs 16 residues. The germline V gene has CDR1 MNHEY and CDR2 SVGAGI. As DNA, the CDR3 is TGTGCCAGCAGTTACTTTGCGGAGGGGGCTCGGTCACCCCTCCACTTT. The encoded protein is CASSYFAEGARSPLHF.

V gene TRBV5-1 combines with J gene TRBJ1-2, with D perhaps matching TRBD1 (5 bases). Germline V gene sequence: CDR1 SGHRS, CDR2 YFSETQ. The CDR3 covers 13 residues. V lost 4 bases and J lost 2, with 9 bases in between. CDR3 DNA: TGCGCCAGCAGCAAGGACACCAACTATGGCTACACCTTC. The encoded protein is CASSKDTNYGYTF.

This rearrangement joins TRBV19 to TRBJ1-1, with TRBD1 matching over 7 bases. V was clipped by 3 bases and J by 3 bases; unmatched bases: 10. The germline V gene encodes CDR1 LNHDA and CDR2 SQIVND (reference sequence). The CDR3 consists of 16 residues. CDR3 bases: TGTGCCAGTAGTATGAGGACAGGCCCGTGGGACACTGAAGCTTTCTTT. Translated, it gives CASSMRTGPWDTEAFF.

J is TRBJ2-2 and V is TRBV7-6; D ambiguous. Germline CDR1 and CDR2: SGHVS and FNYEAQ. This CDR3 region has 15 residues. The V end was cut by 1 base, the J end by 0 bases, with 6 bases between. The CDR3 reads CASSLGSANTGELFF. The CDR3 nucleotides read TGTGCCAGCAGCTTAGGCAGCGCGAACACCGGGGAGCTGTTTTTT.

The genes are TRBV3-1 (or the pseudogene TRBV3-2) and TRBJ2-2; unclear D gene. V was pared by 1 base and J by 0 bases, with 9 bases between. The CDR3 totals 16 residues. Germline CDR1 is LGHDT and CDR2 is YNNKEL (reference sequence). Here the CDR3 reads CASSQGTTANTGELFF. The CDR3 DNA sequence: TGTGCCAGCAGCCAAGGAACCACCGCGAACACCGGGGAGCTGTTTTTT.

The chain has TRBV7-9 and TRBJ1-5; 7 bases fit TRBD1. J lost 6 bases, V lost 2 bases, and 7 bases had no gene match. Germline-derived CDR1 and CDR2 are SEHNR and FQNEAQ (reference sequence). CDR3 size: 15 residues. The CDR3 nucleotides are TGTGCCAGCAGCTTAACAGGGGAGTTTACTCAGCCCCAGCATTTT. As protein: CASSLTGEFTQPQHF.